The clone carrying this TCR beta chain was seen more than once but under ten times. Its antigen is currently unknown. These data belong to a study of response to subunit inactivated influenza vaccine. General observations from the study: It was suggested by the authors that few new T cells are recruited by each seasonal influenza vaccination.

V was cut by 7 bases and J by 4 bases, with 16 bases left in between. There are 14 residues in the CDR3. Each CDR3 protein is one row after TCRdb ran MiXCR on the RT-PCR reads. Of approximately 160,000 distinct CDR3 sequences detected, roughly a tenth appear once; the ten largest clones hold about a third. The V and J genes are TRBV12-3 or TRBV12-4 and TRBJ1-2, with a tentative D call TRBD1 (6 bases). This TCR derives from a man between 50 and 75 years old who received an inactivated influenza vaccine. Sequences were derived from CD8+ T cells sorted from PBMCs, sampled less than 30 months after vaccination. CDR3 loop: CASTFRGGGYGYTF. CDR3 bases: TGTGCCAGCACCTTCCGCGGGGGCGGCTATGGCTACACCTTC.